These 16 T cell receptor beta chains originate from one sample sequenced in a study of blood T cell repertoires in COVID-19. The data were produced by immunoSEQ multiplex PCR, yet TCRdb's version contains in-frame clones alone and is incomplete. Of approximately 140,000 clones listed, approximately 92% are singletons. Sequencing was performed on peripheral blood. Source of these receptors: a man aged 18 to 29 with COVID-19, enrolled during active disease.

The chain recombines TRBV11-2 with TRBJ2-7; a weak D match, TRBD1 (5 bases). Trimming cost V 1 base and J 2 bases, with 12 bases left between them. CDR1 and CDR2 (germline): SGHAT, FQNNGV. The CDR3 has 15 residues. Here the CDR3 DNA reads TGTGCCAGCAGCTTAGGGGTAGGGGCGACCTACGAGCAGTACTTC. It is translated as CASSLGVGATYEQYF.

This clone was observed a few times. Additional DNA sequences in this sample encode the identical CDR3. The chain has TRBV7-2 and TRBJ2-1; 9 positions match TRBD2. The V segment lost 3 bases and the J segment 3 bases; nucleotides outside the gene matches: 3. CDR1 and CDR2 from the germline V gene are SGHTA and FQGNSA. The CDR3 consists of 15 residues. CDR3 bases: TGTGCCAGCAGCTTGACTAGCGGCTACTACAATGAGCAGTTCTTC. It codes for CASSLTSGYYNEQFF.

V and J are TRBV19 and TRBJ1-1, with a weak D call TRBD1 (6 bases). V gave up 4 bases and J gave up 4 bases, with 10 bases separating them. CDR1 is LNHDA and CDR2 is SQIVND in the germline V gene (reference sequence). The CDR3 length is 13 residues. CDR3 DNA sequence: TGTGCCAGTAGTAGGACAGATCCCACTGAAGCTTTCTTT. It translates to CASSRTDPTEAFF.

The chain joins TRBV13 to TRBJ2-5, with a tentative D call TRBD2 (6 bases). Germline CDR1 PRHDT, CDR2 FYEKMQ (reference sequence). V lost 4 bases, J lost 1 base, and 16 bases lay in between. The CDR3 is made up of 16 amino acids. The CDR3 coding sequence is TGTGCCAGCAGCTCGGGGGTAGCCAGCCTCCAAGAGACCCAGTACTTC. Translation: CASSSGVASLQETQYF. The variable domain in full, with the rest retrieved from reference TRBV13 and TRBJ2-5, is AAGVIQSPRHLIKEKRETATLKCYPIPRHDTVYWYQQGPGQDPQFLISFYEKMQSDKGSIPDRFSAQQFSDYHSELNMSSLELGDSALYFCASSSGVASLQETQYFGPGTRLLVL.

The chain recombines TRBV27 with TRBJ1-1; no firm D call. The length of the CDR3 is 13 residues. Deletions cut 2 bases from V and 6 bases from J, with 10 bases between. The germline CDR1 and CDR2 sequences are MNHEY and SMNVEV (reference sequence). The CDR3 loop is CASSLGGRAEAFF. In DNA, the CDR3 is TGTGCCAGCAGTTTAGGAGGGAGGGCTGAAGCTTTCTTT.

This chain uses TRBV18 with TRBJ2-3, with D perhaps matching TRBD2 (5 bases). CDR3 length equals 17 residues. The V end was cut by 1 base, the J end by 1 base, with 15 bases between. In germline, CDR1 is KGHSH, CDR2 LQKENI. The CDR3 region is CASSPRAEAVGTDTQYF. The CDR3 coding sequence is TGTGCCAGCTCACCACGGGCGGAAGCGGTCGGCACAGATACGCAGTATTTT.

The genes are TRBV4-3 and TRBJ1-1; 8 bases line up with TRBD1. V lost 5 bases, J lost 8 bases, and 10 bases stayed unmatched. The CDR3 extends over 14 amino acids. The germline CDR1 and CDR2 sequences are LGHNA and YSLEER. The CDR3 sequence: CASSAYRGGSEAFF. Written as DNA, the CDR3 is TGCGCCAGCAGCGCTTACAGGGGGGGATCAGAAGCTTTCTTT.

This clone is medium-sized within its sample. This chain uses TRBV24-1 with TRBJ1-2; no clear D. V dropped 4 bases and J dropped 5 bases, with 7 bases sitting between them. The CDR3 has 12 residues. Germline CDR1 KGHDR, CDR2 SFDVKD. The DNA for the CDR3 is TGTGCCACCAGTGACGGGGTGTATGGCTACACCTTC. It yields the protein CATSDGVYGYTF.

This sequence joins TRBV7-2 and TRBJ1-5, with D possibly TRBD1 on 5 matching bases. The CDR3 totals 14 residues. The V gene's germline CDR1 is SGHTA and CDR2 FQGNSA. V lost 4 bases, J lost 7 bases, and 14 bases lay in between. The DNA of the CDR3 is TGTGCCAGCAGCTATGCCGGGAGGGGACAGCCCCAGCATTTT. Encoded protein: CASSYAGRGQPQHF.

The genes are TRBV29-1 and TRBJ2-7; TRBD2 matches 8 bases. In germline, CDR1 is SQVTM, CDR2 ANQGSEA. This CDR3 comprises 11 residues. The trim removed 6 bases at V and 5 bases at J, leaving 3 bases unmatched. The CDR3 sequence is CSVGGGHEQYF. DNA for the CDR3: TGCAGCGTGGGCGGGGGGCACGAGCAGTACTTC.

The chain combines TRBV30 with TRBJ1-6, with TRBD1 matching over 7 bases. This CDR3 has 16 amino acids. Germline V gives CDR1 GTSNPN, CDR2 SVGIG (reference sequence). The trim removed 0 bases at V and 11 bases at J, leaving 13 bases unmatched. CDR3 loop: CAWSVPDRSKGAPLHF. CDR3 sequence (DNA): TGTGCCTGGAGTGTTCCGGACAGGTCAAAAGGGGCACCCCTCCACTTT.

This sequence joins TRBV7-9 and TRBJ2-7; 9 nucleotides agree with TRBD1. Germline lookup yields CDR1 SEHNR and CDR2 FQNEAQ (reference sequence). The V gene end was trimmed by 5 bases and the J gene end by 2 bases; junction bases not matched to a gene: 13. CDR3 length: 17 residues. This chain's CDR3 is CASSREAQTGGAYEQYF. The CDR3 bases are TGTGCCAGCAGCCGAGAAGCCCAGACAGGGGGAGCCTACGAGCAGTACTTC.

CDR3 residues: CASSPRGAGGPETQYF. CDR3 sequence (DNA): TGTGCCAGCAGCCCCCGGGGAGCGGGAGGGCCGGAGACCCAGTACTTC. The chain joins TRBV13 to TRBJ2-5; TRBD2 aligns across 10 bases. This CDR3 is built from 16 residues. Looked up from germline, CDR1 is PRHDT and CDR2 is FYEKMQ (reference sequence). The junction had 11 bases not matched to a gene; V was cut back by 5 bases and J by 5 bases.

The chain combines TRBV9 with TRBJ1-6, with D hard to call. This CDR3 comprises 15 residues. V shed 1 base and J shed 6 bases, with 11 bases lying between them. Germline-derived CDR1 and CDR2 are SGDLS and YYNGEE. The CDR3, as DNA: TGTGCCAGCAGCGTATCAACTTTCCGTAATTCACCCCTCCACTTT. Protein: CASSVSTFRNSPLHF. Variable domain in full (rest from reference TRBV9 and TRBJ1-6): DSGVTQTPKHLITATGQRVTLRCSPRSGDLSVYWYQQSLDQGLQFLIQYYNGEERAKGNILERFSAQQFPDLHSELNLSSLELGDSALYFCASSVSTFRNSPLHFGNGTRLTVT.

The chain carries TRBV5-1 and TRBJ2-3; a possible D gene is TRBD2 (5 bases). Germline-derived CDR1 and CDR2 are SGHRS and YFSETQ. V gave up 0 bases and J gave up 4 bases, with 12 bases separating them. This CDR3 spans 15 amino acids. The CDR3 DNA reads as TGCGCCAGCAGCTTGGAACAGCCCGGGGCAGATACGCAGTATTTT. Translation: CASSLEQPGADTQYF.

V and J are TRBV29-1 and TRBJ2-1; TRBD2 aligns across 13 bases. The V segment lost 7 bases and the J segment 10 bases; nucleotides outside the gene matches: 7. Per the germline V gene, CDR1 is SQVTM and CDR2 is ANQGSEA. CDR3 length: 13 amino acids. This CDR3 is CSDRLAGGREQFF. For the CDR3, the DNA is TGCAGCGACCGACTAGCGGGGGGCAGGGAGCAGTTCTTC.